The 9 T cell receptor beta chains presented below share a single source sample, sequenced in a study of shared clonotypes between healthy human individuals. Sequencing was performed with immunoSEQ multiplex PCR; in TCRdb, only in-frame clones are kept and a portion is missing. The sample includes some 740,000 clones, 80% to 95% of them seen just once. CD45RO-negative, CCR7-selected cells formed the naive CD8 fraction, which excluded terminally differentiated effector memory CD45RA+ cells. Sequenced: naive CD8+ T cells sorted from blood. These receptors originate from a man younger than 40 in good health.

The CDR3 is CASGAGRGGPYEQYF. Written as DNA, the CDR3 is TGCGCCAGCGGCGCAGGCCGGGGAGGGCCCTACGAGCAGTACTTC. This chain uses TRBV5-1 with TRBJ2-5; 7 bases align to TRBD2. The J call may be wrong; the DNA end is better matched by TRBJ2-7. Germline V gives CDR1 SGHRS, CDR2 YFSETQ. The CDR3 runs to 15 residues.

This chain links TRBV7-8 with TRBJ2-7, with 9 bases lining up with TRBD2. Germline V CDR1 and CDR2: SGHVS, FQNEAQ. Losses at the gene ends were 6 bases for V and 0 bases for J; bases not matched to a gene: 6. The CDR3 totals 15 residues. CDR3 amino acids: CASSRSGGSSYEQYF. The CDR3 nucleotides read TGTGCCAGCAGTCGTAGCGGGGGAAGCTCCTACGAGCAGTACTTC.

The V and J genes are TRBV29-1 and TRBJ2-1; D is unresolved. Germline V gene data show CDR1 as SQVTM and CDR2 as ANQGSEA. Trimming pared 4 bases from V and 3 bases from J, leaving 13 bases between. CDR3 length equals 14 residues. This chain's CDR3 is CSVAARSVYNEQFF. Here the CDR3 DNA reads TGCAGCGTTGCTGCTAGAAGTGTCTACAATGAGCAGTTCTTC.

The chain carries TRBV5-1 and TRBJ2-1, with 16 bases aligning to TRBD2. This CDR3 has 15 amino acids. V was pared by 7 bases and J by 3 bases, with 1 base of the junction left unmatched. Germline V gives CDR1 SGHRS, CDR2 YFSETQ. The CDR3 loop reads CASGTSGRDYNEQFF. The CDR3 nucleotides read TGCGCCAGCGGGACTAGCGGGAGGGACTACAATGAGCAGTTCTTC.

J is TRBJ2-3 and V is TRBV7-2; TRBD1 matches 7 bases. The CDR3 is 18 amino acids. V shed 2 bases, J shed 2 bases, and the junction held 13 bases outside the gene matches. Germline values: CDR1 SGHTA, CDR2 FQGNSA. The CDR3 sequence is CASSLKALGQPYTDTQYF. The CDR3 region has the DNA TGTGCCAGCAGCTTAAAGGCCCTGGGACAGCCCTACACAGATACGCAGTATTTT.

The chain joins TRBV4-1 to TRBJ2-3; no clear D. Trimming removed 1 base from V and 6 bases from J, with 17 bases in between. In germline, CDR1 is MGHRA, CDR2 YSYEKL. CDR3 length: 16 amino acids. As DNA, the CDR3 is TGCGCCAGCAGCCAAGGACCCTTCCCCAATCGGGATACGCAGTATTTT. It translates to CASSQGPFPNRDTQYF.

CDR3 protein: CASSDGGMNTEAFF. The CDR3 DNA sequence: TGTGCCAGCAGTGATGGGGGCATGAACACTGAAGCTTTCTTT. The V and J genes are TRBV2 and TRBJ1-1, with a weak D call TRBD1 (6 bases). V lost 3 bases and J lost 0, with 8 bases in between. CDR1 is SNHLY and CDR2 is FYNNEI in the germline V gene. This CDR3 has 14 residues.

The chain uses TRBV7-2 and TRBJ2-3, with D possibly matching TRBD1 (5 bases). Germline V gives CDR1 SGHTA, CDR2 FQGNSA. This CDR3 comprises 16 residues. V was shortened by 8 bases and J by 0 bases, with 18 bases between the two germline ends. CDR3 sequence: CASVGTGPFSTDTQYF. The CDR3, as DNA: TGTGCCAGCGTCGGAACAGGCCCATTTAGCACAGATACGCAGTATTTT.

As regards this clone: A much larger clonotype is one base distant, so this may be a read error. V is TRBV5-8 and J is TRBJ2-4; possibly TRBD2 for D (7 bases). The CDR3 extends over 14 amino acids. V was shortened by 4 bases and J by 8 bases, with 16 bases between the two germline ends. Per the germline V gene, CDR1 is SGHTS and CDR2 is YDEGEE. The CDR3 region has the DNA TGTGCCAGCAGCCAGGGGCTGGGGGGGGACATTCAGTACTTC. This gives the protein CASSQGLGGDIQYF.